This TCR beta chain was observed in a study of PD-1 blockade in mismatch repair-deficient tumors. Clones were sequenced by immunoSEQ multiplex PCR, and TCRdb holds only the in-frame ones, with some missing. Of just under 80,000 clones listed, 70% to 90% are singletons. The CDR3 has 16 residues. Trimming cost V 5 bases and J 6 bases; bases outside gene matches: 11. Germline CDR1 reads MNHEY; CDR2 reads SMNVEV (reference sequence). The chain is built from TRBV27 and TRBJ2-7, with 12 bases that match TRBD2. Sequenced here: peripheral blood, sampled 44 weeks after starting pembrolizumab. This clonotype was sampled from an adult with mismatch repair-deficient cancer. Here the CDR3 reads CASSETRLAGVSEQYF. The CDR3 DNA is TGTGCCAGCAGTGAAACGCGACTAGCGGGAGTCTCCGAGCAGTACTTC.